This T cell receptor (beta chain) was identified in a study of shared clonotypes between healthy human individuals. An assay was performed, and its level was deep. Clones were read by immunoSEQ multiplex PCR, and TCRdb kept only the in-frame ones, dropping some. There are more than 150,000 clones in the sample; 80% to 95% occur only once, and around 0.067% lies in the top ten. A remark on this clone: No antigen is known for it.

General observations from the study: Some naive CD4 clonotypes, roughly 4.5%, turned up in common across several donors. The small donor group covered limited genetic and exposure diversity.

The donors were adults (healthy and HIV-negative) with no recent acute infections or vaccinations. This CDR3 region has 16 residues. Sequencing was carried out using naive CD4+ T cells sorted from blood. The subset here: CD45RA+ positively selected. The sequence was obtained from a woman under 40 in good health. This sequence joins TRBV21-1 and TRBJ2-7; TRBD2 is the table's D call and was not checked against the DNA. TRBV21-1 is reported as a pseudogene. The chain's CDR3 is CASSKDRNSGSYEQYF. CDR3 nucleotides: TGTGCCAGCAGCAAAGACCGTAATAGCGGCTCCTACGAGCAGTACTTC.